The clone carrying this T cell receptor beta chain was recorded a few times. MiXCR was run by TCRdb on the RT-PCR reads, yielding one entry per CDR3 protein. The table records 290,000 or so distinct CDR3 sequences, 20% to 25% of them present only once. The data originate from a study of response to subunit inactivated influenza vaccine. Germline values: CDR1 SGHAT, CDR2 FQDESV (reference sequence). The CDR3 totals 13 residues. Between the trimmed V and J ends, which lost 4 bases and 2 bases, there was a span of 7 bases. This material consisted of PBMCs from blood, taken 21 months after vaccination. The chain links TRBV11-1 to TRBJ2-3; D might be TRBD2 (5 bases). The source of this sequence is a man aged 50 to 69 who received an inactivated influenza vaccine. CDR3 DNA sequence: TGTGCCAGCAGCTGGAGGTTCACAGATACGCAGTATTTT. Translation: CASSWRFTDTQYF.